These 10 T cell receptor beta chains share one sample of origin, sequenced in a study of T-cell memory formation after mild COVID-19. TCRdb re-derived calls from the 5' RACE reads in MiXCR, one entry per CDR3 protein. The sample includes 170,000 or so distinct CDR3 sequences, 25% to 40% of them seen just once. Sequenced: PBMCs or a T cell subset sorted from them (not recorded which). All receptors come from an adult woman who had mild COVID-19 (a few samples of this study predate the infection). Cell type and time point are not known.

This sequence joins TRBV19 and TRBJ2-7; 11 bases agree with TRBD2. Trimming cost V 3 bases and J 6 bases; bases outside gene matches: 4. This CDR3 comprises 14 residues. The V gene's germline CDR1 is LNHDA and CDR2 SQIVND (reference sequence). The CDR3 loop reads CASSMTSGDFEQYF. The CDR3 DNA sequence: TGTGCCAGTAGTATGACTAGCGGGGATTTCGAGCAGTACTTC.

The chain couples TRBV4-1 to TRBJ1-1; D unclear. Germline loops: CDR1 MGHRA, CDR2 YSYEKL. Trimming left V 4 bases short and J 3 bases short, with 9 bases between. The CDR3 length is 13 residues. The CDR3 nucleotides are TGCGCCAGCAGCCCTCAGGAGTACACTGAAGCTTTCTTT. It yields the protein CASSPQEYTEAFF.

Only a few counts were recorded for this clonotype. This rearrangement joins TRBV7-8 to TRBJ2-7; 8 nucleotides match TRBD2. Trimming removed 0 bases from V and 0 bases from J; junction bases left unmatched: 1. This CDR3 contains 15 residues. The germline V gene encodes CDR1 SGHVS and CDR2 FQNEAQ. The CDR3 coding sequence is TGTGCCAGCAGCTTAGCTAGCGGGACCTCCTACGAGCAGTACTTC. It translates to CASSLASGTSYEQYF. The complete variable domain, with remaining parts taken from reference TRBV7-8 and TRBJ2-7, reads GAGVSQSPRYKVAKRGQDVALRCDPISGHVSLFWYQQALGQGPEFLTYFQNEAQLDKSGLPSDRFFAERPEGSVSTLKIQRTQQEDSAVYLCASSLASGTSYEQYFGPGTRLTVT.

This clonotype came up a few times. This chain connects TRBV7-9 to TRBJ2-7; 8 bases map to TRBD1. V was clipped by 1 base and J by 5 bases; unmatched bases: 7. CDR1 SEHNR and CDR2 FQNEAQ come from the germline V gene (reference sequence). The CDR3 consists of 15 residues. The CDR3 region has the DNA TGTGCCAGCAGCTTAGTACAGGGGGTGTCGAACGAGCAGTACTTC. This translates into CASSLVQGVSNEQYF.

The gene calls are TRBV7-2 and TRBJ2-1; 12 bases agree with TRBD2. With V trimmed by 2 bases and J by 7 bases, 12 bases remained unmatched. This CDR3 is built from 18 residues. Germline V gene data show CDR1 as SGHTA and CDR2 as FQGNSA. The CDR3 loop is CASSLQLRLAGDINEQFF. CDR3 nucleotides: TGTGCCAGCAGCTTACAACTTAGACTAGCGGGAGATATAAATGAGCAGTTCTTC.

This clonotype was detected only a few times. This rearrangement joins TRBV20-1 to TRBJ2-5, with D maybe TRBD1 (6 bases). Germline-derived CDR1 and CDR2 are DFQATT and SNEGSKA (reference sequence). Deletions cut 2 bases from V and 4 bases from J, with 8 bases between. The CDR3 is 12 residues long. CDR3 loop: CSARQGRETQYF. The CDR3 DNA follows: TGCAGTGCTAGACAGGGGCGAGAGACCCAGTACTTC.

This clonotype came up a few times. CDR3 coding DNA: TGTGCCAGCAGAGGTGTACCCGGCACTAGCACAGATACGCAGTATTTT. Residues: CASRGVPGTSTDTQYF. The J gene is TRBJ2-3, the V gene TRBV6-6; D uncertain. Germline-derived CDR1 and CDR2 are MNHNY and SVGAGI (reference sequence). The ends were cut back, 6 bases at V and 0 bases at J, with 16 bases in the middle. This CDR3 has 16 residues.

The chain links TRBV3-1 to TRBJ1-1; possible D gene TRBD1, 6 bases. This CDR3 has 17 residues. The germline gives CDR1 LGHDT, CDR2 YNNKEL (reference sequence). Trimming took 4 bases from V and 0 from J, leaving 18 bases between them. The CDR3 DNA follows: TGTGCCAGCAGCCCCCCCGAGGACAGCAGGGTGAACACTGAAGCTTTCTTT. Translated: CASSPPEDSRVNTEAFF.

The chain employs TRBV11-2 and TRBJ1-6; D not certain. The CDR3 is 13 residues long. The germline gives CDR1 SGHAT, CDR2 FQNNGV. The V gene lost 3 bases and the J gene lost 4 bases, with 4 bases spanning the gap. The CDR3 DNA sequence: TGTGCCAGCAGCTTCGGTTATAATTCACCCCTCCACTTT. Protein: CASSFGYNSPLHF.

V is TRBV12-3 or TRBV12-4 and J is TRBJ1-1, with D maybe TRBD1 (6 bases). This CDR3 region has 14 residues. V dropped 8 bases and J dropped 0 bases, with 13 bases sitting between them. The DNA of the CDR3 is TGTGCCAGCGGCCAACAGGGCATGAACACTGAAGCTTTCTTT. This gives the protein CASGQQGMNTEAFF.